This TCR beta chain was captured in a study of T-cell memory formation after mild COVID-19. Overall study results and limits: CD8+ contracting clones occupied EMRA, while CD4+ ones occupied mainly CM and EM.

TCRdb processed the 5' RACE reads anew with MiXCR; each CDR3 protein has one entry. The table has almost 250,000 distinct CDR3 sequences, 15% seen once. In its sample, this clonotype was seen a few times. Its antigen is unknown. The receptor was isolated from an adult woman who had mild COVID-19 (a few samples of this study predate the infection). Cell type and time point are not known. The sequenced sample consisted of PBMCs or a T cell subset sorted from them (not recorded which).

The CDR3 region has the DNA TGTGCCAGCAGTTTGACAGGGTTCATCACTGAAGCTTTCTTT. It encodes CASSLTGFITEAFF. The gene calls are TRBV2 and TRBJ1-1; TRBD1 agrees at 7 bases. The CDR3 loop spans 14 amino acids. J lost 4 bases, V lost 5 bases, and 7 bases had no gene match. Germline CDR1 and CDR2: SNHLY and FYNNEI. Supplemented by reference TRBV2 and TRBJ1-1, the full variable domain reads EPEVTQTPSHQVTQMGQEVILRCVPISNHLYFYWYRQILGQKVEFLVSFYNNEISEKSEIFDDQFSVERPDGSNFTLKIRSTKLEDSAMYFCASSLTGFITEAFFGQGTRLTVV.